These 9 T cell receptor beta chains came from one sample sequenced in a study of PD-L1 blockade in urothelial cancer. Time point here: pretreatment peripheral blood. The assay was immunoSEQ multiplex PCR, and TCRdb's table has in-frame clones only and misses some. The sample has 70,000 to 75,000 clones, 80% to 85% seen once. The source was PBMCs, collected around atezolizumab (anti-PD-L1) treatment. The receptors were sampled from a woman aged 70-85 years with urothelial cancer.

The genes are TRBV14 and TRBJ1-2; 10 bases line up with TRBD1. Trimming removed 1 base from V and 6 bases from J; junction bases left unmatched: 2. The CDR3 sequence is 14 residues long. Germline V CDR1 and CDR2: SGHDN, FVKESK. Here the CDR3 DNA reads TGTGCCAGCAGCCAAGGAGGGACAGGGGATGGCTACACCTTC. Translation: CASSQGGTGDGYTF.

The chain uses TRBV7-9 and TRBJ2-3; D possibly corresponds to TRBD2 (6 bases). CDR1 is SEHNR and CDR2 is FQNEAQ in the germline V gene (reference sequence). This CDR3 spans 17 amino acids. The V end was cut by 1 base, the J end by 2 bases, with 16 bases between. The CDR3 loop reads CASSLGLRTMATDTQYF. The DNA for the CDR3 is TGTGCCAGCAGCTTAGGATTAAGGACTATGGCCACAGATACGCAGTATTTT.

The chain uses TRBV27 and TRBJ2-2, with TRBD2 matching 7 bases. Losses at the gene ends were 6 bases for V and 1 base for J; bases not matched to a gene: 5. The germline CDR1 and CDR2 sequences are MNHEY and SMNVEV (reference sequence). The CDR3 is 15 residues long. CDR3 loop: CASRNSGWNTGELFF. The CDR3 region has the DNA TGTGCCAGCAGGAATAGCGGGTGGAACACCGGGGAGCTGTTTTTT.

The V and J genes are TRBV30 and TRBJ1-2; D is possibly TRBD1 (5 bases). The CDR3 consists of 13 residues. Trimming pared 2 bases from V and 2 bases from J, leaving 9 bases between. Per germline, CDR1 GTSNPN and CDR2 SVGIG (reference sequence). CDR3 sequence reads: CAWSSGANYGYTF. CDR3 nucleotide sequence: TGTGCCTGGAGTAGCGGGGCCAACTATGGCTACACCTTC.

This clone appeared a single time. The chain uses TRBV25-1 and TRBJ2-2; no clear D gene. The CDR3 spans 16 residues. V gave up 1 base and J gave up 4 bases, with 13 bases separating them. Germline-derived CDR1 and CDR2 are MGHDK and SYGVNS. The CDR3 is CASSESGGSGTGELFF. Here the CDR3 DNA reads TGTGCCAGCAGTGAATCTGGCGGATCGGGCACCGGGGAGCTGTTTTTT.

The J gene is TRBJ2-5, the V gene TRBV4-1, with D hard to call. The V end was cut by 0 bases, the J end by 3 bases, with 2 bases between. The CDR3 consists of 12 residues. Germline CDR1 MGHRA, CDR2 YSYEKL. The CDR3 sequence is CASSQDEETQYF. The CDR3 region has the DNA TGCGCCAGCAGCCAAGACGAAGAGACCCAGTACTTC.

The chain joins TRBV10-3 to TRBJ2-7, with TRBD2 matching 9 bases. This CDR3 is built from 13 residues. The V gene end was trimmed by 11 bases and the J gene end by 2 bases; junction bases not matched to a gene: 7. Looked up from germline, CDR1 is ENHRY and CDR2 is SYGVKD. The CDR3 here is CAEGGGVTYEQYF. As DNA, the CDR3 is TGTGCCGAAGGCGGGGGGGTAACCTACGAGCAGTACTTC.

V usage is TRBV29-1 and J usage is TRBJ1-1; D unresolved. The germline gives CDR1 SQVTM, CDR2 ANQGSEA. The V end was cut by 4 bases, the J end by 7 bases, with 13 bases between. This CDR3 is 12 amino acids long. The CDR3 bases are TGCAGCGTTGCGACTCTGTTTCGTGAAGCTTTCTTT. This gives the protein CSVATLFREAFF.

The chain couples TRBV2 to TRBJ2-4; 10 bases are shared with TRBD1. Losses at the gene ends were 3 bases for V and 8 bases for J; bases not matched to a gene: 1. The CDR3 spans 13 residues. The germline V gene encodes CDR1 SNHLY and CDR2 FYNNEI. The CDR3 reads CASSETGGHIQYF. The CDR3 coding sequence is TGTGCCAGCAGTGAGACAGGGGGCCACATTCAGTACTTC.